One sample yielded the 7 T cell receptor beta chains listed below, sequenced in a study of blood T cell repertoires in COVID-19. Clones were read by immunoSEQ multiplex PCR, and TCRdb kept only the in-frame ones, dropping some. The data contain more than 200,000 clones, around nine tenths of them singletons. Sequences were obtained from peripheral blood. These receptors all come from a woman between 35 and 50 years old who had recovered from COVID-19.

This clone has just a few counts. This chain links TRBV3-1 (or the pseudogene TRBV3-2) with TRBJ1-6; TRBD1 matches 9 bases. The V segment lost 2 bases and the J segment 6 bases; nucleotides outside the gene matches: 2. This CDR3 spans 15 amino acids. The germline CDR1 and CDR2 sequences are LGHDT and YNNKEL (reference sequence). CDR3 nucleotides: TGTGCCAGCAGCCAATCGGACAGGGGTAATTCACCCCTCCACTTT. As protein: CASSQSDRGNSPLHF.

This clone appeared a few times. The J gene is TRBJ2-7, the V gene TRBV10-2; 8 bases match TRBD1. CDR3 length: 12 residues. Per germline, CDR1 WSHSY and CDR2 SAAADI. The trim removed 7 bases at V and 8 bases at J, leaving 7 bases unmatched. The CDR3 DNA reads as TGCGCCAGCACTCCGGACAGGGCGAAGCAGTACTTC. Its translation: CASTPDRAKQYF.

The chain uses TRBV7-8 and TRBJ1-2; 7 bases agree with TRBD1. This CDR3 contains 12 residues. V dropped 5 bases and J dropped 10; count of bases not matched to a gene: 7. Germline values: CDR1 SGHVS, CDR2 FQNEAQ. The CDR3 here is CASSMLGTVYTF. Here the CDR3 DNA reads TGTGCCAGCAGCATGCTAGGGACAGTCTACACCTTC.

CDR3 sequence: CASSLVNYGYTF. The CDR3 nucleotides are TGTGCCAGCAGCCTCGTGAACTATGGCTACACCTTC. V gene TRBV7-2 combines with J gene TRBJ1-2, with D uncertain. V dropped 5 bases and J dropped 2 bases, with 6 bases sitting between them. The CDR3 is made up of 12 amino acids. Germline V gene sequence: CDR1 SGHTA, CDR2 FQGNSA.

This clone was seen once. V usage is TRBV5-6 and J usage is TRBJ2-7, with D tentatively TRBD2 (6 bases). The length of the CDR3 is 13 residues. Germline V gene lookup returns CDR1 SGHDT and CDR2 YYEEEE. V lost 4 bases, J lost 6 bases, and 14 bases lay in between. The CDR3 nucleotides read TGTGCCAGCAGCGCCCGCCCGGGGGTCGAGCAGTACTTC. Protein product: CASSARPGVEQYF.

The chain couples TRBV4-1 to TRBJ2-7, with TRBD1 identical over 8 bases. The junction had 12 bases not matched to a gene; V was cut back by 3 bases and J by 2 bases. Germline loops: CDR1 MGHRA, CDR2 YSYEKL. The CDR3 runs 17 residues. The CDR3 protein is CASSQETGERGAYEQYF. The CDR3 coding sequence is TGCGCCAGCAGCCAGGAGACAGGGGAAAGGGGGGCCTACGAGCAGTACTTC.

This clone has a single count. The CDR3 is CASSPALQGAGEKLFF. CDR3 coding DNA: TGTGCCAGCAGCCCTGCCTTACAGGGGGCAGGAGAAAAACTGTTTTTT. The chain employs TRBV28 and TRBJ1-4; 9 nucleotides match TRBD1. CDR3 length: 16 residues. V shed 6 bases, J shed 8 bases, and the junction held 13 bases outside the gene matches. Germline V lookup: CDR1 MDHEN, CDR2 SYDVKM. The full variable domain, completed using reference TRBV28 and TRBJ1-4, is DVKVTQSSRYLVKRTGEKVFLECVQDMDHENMFWYRQDPGLGLRLIYFSYDVKMKEKGDIPEGYSVSREKKERFSLILESASTNQTSMYLCASSPALQGAGEKLFFGSGTQLSVL.